The 10 T cell receptor beta chains below come from one sample, sequenced in a study of CD8 T cells in Susac syndrome. RNA in amounts of 0.5 to 1 ug was reverse transcribed with random hexamers. TCRdb fed the immunoSEQ multiplex PCR reads into MiXCR, producing one record per CDR3 protein. The repertoire holds around 280,000 distinct CDR3 sequences, about 90% seen once, with 0.065% in the top ten. Material: CD4+ T cells from PBMCs. The receptor source for this set is a human donor with multiple sclerosis.

The chain has TRBV3-1 and TRBJ1-2; 12 bases are a match to TRBD1. Trimming at V came to 4 bases and at J to 3 bases, leaving 9 bases not matched to a gene. Germline CDR1 reads LGHDT; CDR2 reads YNNKEL (reference sequence). This CDR3 is 17 amino acids long. CDR3 nucleotides: TGTGCCAGCAGCCCACCGGGACAGGGGGCCGTCTACTATGGCTACACCTTC. Protein: CASSPPGQGAVYYGYTF.

The CDR3 region has the DNA TGTGCCTGGAGAAGGGGGAACACTGAAGCTTTCTTT. This encodes CAWRRGNTEAFF. This sequence joins TRBV30 and TRBJ1-1; maybe TRBD1 (5 bases). V was pared by 3 bases and J by 1 base, with 6 bases between. Per the germline V gene, CDR1 is GTSNPN and CDR2 is SVGIG (reference sequence). CDR3 length: 12 amino acids.

The chain is built from TRBV15 and TRBJ2-3; possible D gene TRBD2, 6 bases. Trimming left V 0 bases short and J 5 bases short, with 18 bases between. The germline V gene has CDR1 LNHNV and CDR2 YYDKDF (reference sequence). The CDR3 loop spans 17 amino acids. The chain's CDR3 is CATSRDPGTPAGDTQYF. CDR3 nucleotide sequence: TGTGCCACCAGCAGAGACCCCGGGACTCCTGCAGGAGATACGCAGTATTTT.

V is TRBV7-2 and J is TRBJ2-5, with 8 positions matching TRBD2. V shed 1 base and J 5 bases; nucleotides not matched to a gene: 6. Looked up from germline, CDR1 is SGHTA and CDR2 is FQGNSA. The CDR3 covers 15 residues. The CDR3 nucleotides are TGTGCCAGCAGCTTAGAAGCGGGAGATGGGGAGACCCAGTACTTC. Translated: CASSLEAGDGETQYF.

In this sample, this clonotype turned up once. The chain links TRBV10-2 to TRBJ2-5; TRBD2 matches 9 bases. Trimming took 7 bases from V and 1 from J; bases not matched to a gene: 7. Germline V gene lookup returns CDR1 WSHSY and CDR2 SAAADI. CDR3 size: 15 residues. CDR3 residues: CASMGRGGSQETQYF. CDR3 nucleotide sequence: TGCGCCAGCATGGGGCGGGGGGGCTCCCAAGAGACCCAGTACTTC.

The chain employs TRBV29-1 and TRBJ2-1; 9 bases align to TRBD1. The CDR3 consists of 13 residues. Germline-derived CDR1 and CDR2 are SQVTM and ANQGSEA. With 5 bases clipped from V and 5 bases from J, the junction kept 4 bases outside the gene matches. CDR3 region: CSVWTGDDNEQFF. CDR3 in DNA: TGCAGCGTTTGGACAGGGGATGACAATGAGCAGTTCTTC.

J is TRBJ2-4 and V is TRBV12-3 or TRBV12-4, with D perhaps assigned TRBD1 or TRBD2 (5 bases each). V lost 1 base and J 6 bases, leaving 7 bases between the germline ends. The CDR3 is 13 residues long. CDR3 nucleotide sequence: TGTGCCAGCAGTTTAGGTGGGGGAAACATTCAGTACTTC. Protein product: CASSLGGGNIQYF.

V and J are TRBV15 and TRBJ2-5, with D uncertain. Germline lookup yields CDR1 LNHNV and CDR2 YYDKDF (reference sequence). This CDR3 spans 14 amino acids. With 0 bases removed from V and 3 bases from J, the gap between germline ends came to 8 bases. CDR3: CATSRDSPEETQYF. CDR3 in DNA: TGTGCCACCAGCAGAGATTCCCCGGAAGAGACCCAGTACTTC.

This clonotype was observed a single time. The rearrangement links TRBV5-1 to TRBJ2-5; 8 positions agree with TRBD1. This CDR3 has 15 residues. Germline V gives CDR1 SGHRS, CDR2 YFSETQ. After removal of 0 bases from V and 2 bases from J, the junction contained 3 bases not matched to a gene. For the CDR3, the DNA is TGCGCCAGCAGCTTGGGACAGGGGAAACAAGAGACCCAGTACTTC. This gives the protein CASSLGQGKQETQYF.

J is TRBJ1-3 and V is TRBV23-1; D gene ambiguous. TRBV23-1 is classed as an ORF, of uncertain function. This CDR3 region has 15 residues. The germline V and J ends were trimmed by 4 bases and 0 bases, with 10 bases remaining between them. This CDR3 is CASSRYQSSGNTIYF. In DNA form, the CDR3 reads TGCGCCAGCAGTCGTTACCAGAGCTCTGGAAACACCATATATTTT.